The T cell receptor (beta chain) under discussion was sequenced for a study of cytomegalovirus exposure and HLA in healthy donors (dated by TCRdb to about 2017). Turning to the overall study: A later analysis indicated that the 130 or so validation repertoires were generated on the platform also employed for the approximately 700 repertoires of the first cohort. The study aimed to test whether cataloging public T cell receptors could reveal signatures of past pathogen exposure. In addition to the first cohort of 666 subjects, a separate validation cohort of 120 different subjects was used. The study combined high-throughput TCR immunosequencing, statistical association of individual TCRs with disease status, and machine learning to predict cytomegalovirus infection status.

Study-level results and caveats: In both the original and validation cohorts, the classifier was reported to diagnose cytomegalovirus status with high specificity and sensitivity. Most TCR sequences were seen in very few donors, while some public TCRs were found in many individuals. The study gave a list of about 160 TCR beta chains associated with cytomegalovirus. In vitro tests confirmed that a few of the cytomegalovirus-associated TCR beta chains recognize cytomegalovirus antigens. A later analysis lacked HLA typing for the validation cohort, so it scored co-occurrence in that cohort across all 110 or so repertoires. In a later analysis, TCRs clustered in the first cohort were found to also tend to co-occur in the roughly 110 validation repertoires, with approximately 95% of cluster scores above 0. The authors suggested that the approach could potentially be extended to other disease states and immunological phenotypes.

Notes on this clone: Its specific antigen is unknown. No per-base quality is available; no much larger clone lies one base away.

From the cysteine up to the phenylalanine, the CDR3 has a length of 14 residues. Solely the CDR3 DNA is kept, with 42 bases framed from the first base. The germline V gene provides CDR1 LGHNA and CDR2 YSLEER. V is reduced by 0 bases and J by 4 bases, leaving a spacing of 9 bases between them. The library was prepared using the immunoSEQ multiplex PCR assay. The original methods were these. A statistical classification framework was built to diagnose cytomegalovirus status from the catalog of TCR beta chain sequences. Sourced from immuneACCESS, this table was stored by TCRdb with only in-frame sequences that have V and J called. A share of the clones is absent; for the studies checked, an unresolved V gene accounts for under half, and the remainder has no known explanation. That table supplies the V and J calls and clone size; D and trimming were determined from the DNA. The sample table shows roughly 270,000 clones, and approximately 87% are seen once. Around 0.92% of the sample goes to the ten largest clones.

Separate from the roughly 700-subject first cohort, the validation cohort of more than 90 subjects was the group to which the donors belonged. The sequence was obtained from a woman aged 18-35 years in good health and CMV-seronegative. The chain is assembled from TRBV4-3 and TRBJ2-5; the D gene lacks a confident call. Sample: PBMCs. The DNA is TGCGCCAGCAGCCAAGAGATGGGCTTAGAGACCCAGTACTTC. It specifies CASSQEMGLETQYF.